This entry describes one TCR beta chain. Its antigen is still unknown. V was clipped by 5 bases and J by 5 bases, with 18 bases between them. This CDR3 comprises 15 residues. Germline CDR1 is LGHDT and CDR2 is YNNKEL (reference sequence). The data were obtained in a study of T cells in Graves' hyperthyroidism and ophthalmopathy. Study-wide findings and caveats: Before onset, by a median of around six months, the model predicted ophthalmopathy.

If no ophthalmopathy progression occurred within 18 months, Graves' hyperthyroidism was stable. Participants, patients aged 18 to 65, had newly diagnosed hyperthyroidism with a duration under 2 months. Patients were excluded because of uncontrolled infection, other autoimmune disease, pregnancy or lactation. RNA transcripts were the template for amplifying TCR beta CDR3 regions. The study used the HTBI primer set for a first-round RT-PCR of the TCR CDR3. TCRdb reprocessed the multiplex PCR reads via MiXCR and lists one record per CDR3 protein. The sample lists 200,000 or so distinct CDR3 sequences, about a sixth occurring once.

V gene TRBV3-1 combines with J gene TRBJ2-5; D uncertain. Sample: blood. This receptor was identified in a woman in her forties or fifties with Graves' hyperthyroidism. The CDR3 region has the DNA TGTGCCAGCAGCTCTCGGGTGCGTCCTTCGGAGACCCAGTACTTC. Translated, it gives CASSSRVRPSETQYF.